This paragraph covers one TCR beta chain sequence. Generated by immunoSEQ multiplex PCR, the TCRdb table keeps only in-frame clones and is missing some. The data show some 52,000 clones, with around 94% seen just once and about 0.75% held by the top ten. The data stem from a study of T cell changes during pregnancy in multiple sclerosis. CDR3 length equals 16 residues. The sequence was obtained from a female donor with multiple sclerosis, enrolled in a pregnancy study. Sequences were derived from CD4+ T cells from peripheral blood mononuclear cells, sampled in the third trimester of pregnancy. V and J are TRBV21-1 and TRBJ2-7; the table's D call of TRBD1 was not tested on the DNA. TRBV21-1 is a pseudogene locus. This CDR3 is CASSTSGIQGPYEQYF. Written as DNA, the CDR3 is TGTGCCAGCAGCACTTCGGGGATACAGGGGCCCTACGAGCAGTACTTC.